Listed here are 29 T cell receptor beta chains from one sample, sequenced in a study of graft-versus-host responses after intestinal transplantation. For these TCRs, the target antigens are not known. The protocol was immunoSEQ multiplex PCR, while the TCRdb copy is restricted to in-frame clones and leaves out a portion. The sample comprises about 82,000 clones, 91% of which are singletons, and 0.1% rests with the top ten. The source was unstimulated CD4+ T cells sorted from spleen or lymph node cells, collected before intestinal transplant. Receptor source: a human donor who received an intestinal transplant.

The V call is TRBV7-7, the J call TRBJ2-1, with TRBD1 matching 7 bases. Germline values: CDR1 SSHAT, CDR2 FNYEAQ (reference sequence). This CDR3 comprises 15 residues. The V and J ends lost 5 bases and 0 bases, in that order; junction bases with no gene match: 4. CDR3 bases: TGTGCCAGCAGCCCTGGGACAGCCTCCTACAATGAGCAGTTCTTC. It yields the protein CASSPGTASYNEQFF.

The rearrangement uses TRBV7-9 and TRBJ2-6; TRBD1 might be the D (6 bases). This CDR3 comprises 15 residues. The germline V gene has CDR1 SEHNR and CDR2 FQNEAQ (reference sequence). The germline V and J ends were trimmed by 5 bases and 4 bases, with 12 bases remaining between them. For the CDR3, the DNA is TGTGCCAGCAGCGGTACAGGGAGAGGGGCCAACGTCCTGACTTTC. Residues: CASSGTGRGANVLTF.

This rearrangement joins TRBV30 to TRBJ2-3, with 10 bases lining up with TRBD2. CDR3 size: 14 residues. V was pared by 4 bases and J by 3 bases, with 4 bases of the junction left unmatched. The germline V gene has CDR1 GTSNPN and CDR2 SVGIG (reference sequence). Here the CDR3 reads CAWTLAGGTDTQYF. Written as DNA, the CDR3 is TGTGCCTGGACATTAGCGGGGGGAACAGATACGCAGTATTTT.

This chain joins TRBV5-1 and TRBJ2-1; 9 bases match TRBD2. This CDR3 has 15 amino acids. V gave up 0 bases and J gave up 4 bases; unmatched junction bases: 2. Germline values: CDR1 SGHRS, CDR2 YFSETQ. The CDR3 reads CASSLGAGGYNEQFF. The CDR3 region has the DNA TGCGCCAGCAGCTTGGGAGCGGGGGGATACAATGAGCAGTTCTTC.

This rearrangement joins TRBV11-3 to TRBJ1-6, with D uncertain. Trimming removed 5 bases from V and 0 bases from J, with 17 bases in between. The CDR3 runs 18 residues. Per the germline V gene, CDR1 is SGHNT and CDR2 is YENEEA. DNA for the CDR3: TGTGCCAGCAGCACGGGTTTGAGGATCAGCTCCTATAATTCACCCCTCCACTTT. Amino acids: CASSTGLRISSYNSPLHF.

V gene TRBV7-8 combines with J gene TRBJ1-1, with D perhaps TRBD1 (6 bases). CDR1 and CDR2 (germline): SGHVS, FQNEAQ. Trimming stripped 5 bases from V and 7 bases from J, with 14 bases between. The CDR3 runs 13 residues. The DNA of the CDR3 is TGTGCCAGCAGCCCGACAGGAATTTTTGAAGCTTTCTTT. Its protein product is CASSPTGIFEAFF.

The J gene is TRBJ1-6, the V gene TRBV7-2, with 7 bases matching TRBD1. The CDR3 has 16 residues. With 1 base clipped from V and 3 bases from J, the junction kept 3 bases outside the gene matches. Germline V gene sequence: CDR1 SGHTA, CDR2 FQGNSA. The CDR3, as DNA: TGTGCCAGCAGCTTAGAGGGACAGATCTATAATTCACCCCTCCACTTT. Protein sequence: CASSLEGQIYNSPLHF.

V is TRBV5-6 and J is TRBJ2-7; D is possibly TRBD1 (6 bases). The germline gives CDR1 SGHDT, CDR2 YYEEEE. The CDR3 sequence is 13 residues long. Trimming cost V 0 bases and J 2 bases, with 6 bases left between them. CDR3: CASSLDRAYEQYF. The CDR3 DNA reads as TGTGCCAGCAGCTTGGACAGGGCCTACGAGCAGTACTTC.

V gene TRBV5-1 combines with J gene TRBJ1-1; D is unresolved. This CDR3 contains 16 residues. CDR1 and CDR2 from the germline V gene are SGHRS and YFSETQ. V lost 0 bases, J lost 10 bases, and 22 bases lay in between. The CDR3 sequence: CASSLALSVGSAGAFF. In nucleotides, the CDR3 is TGCGCCAGCAGCTTGGCCCTTTCGGTAGGGTCCGCGGGAGCTTTCTTT. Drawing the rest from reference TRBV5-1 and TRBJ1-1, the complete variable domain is KAGVTQTPRYLIKTRGQQVTLSCSPISGHRSVSWYQQTPGQGLQFLFEYFSETQRNKGNFPGRFSGRQFSNSRSEMNVSTLELGDSALYLCASSLALSVGSAGAFFGQGTRLTVV.

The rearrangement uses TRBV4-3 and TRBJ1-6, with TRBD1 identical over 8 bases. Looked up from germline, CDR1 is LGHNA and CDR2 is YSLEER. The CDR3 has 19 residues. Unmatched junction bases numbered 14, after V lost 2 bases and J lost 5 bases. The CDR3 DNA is TGCGCCAGCAGCCAACAGCAGACAGGGGACCGTGAAAATAATTCACCCCTCCACTTT. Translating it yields CASSQQQTGDRENNSPLHF.

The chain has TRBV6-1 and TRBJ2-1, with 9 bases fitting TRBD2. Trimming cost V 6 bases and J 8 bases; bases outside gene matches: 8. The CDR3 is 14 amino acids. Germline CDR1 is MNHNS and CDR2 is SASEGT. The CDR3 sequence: CASRGLAAGHEQFF. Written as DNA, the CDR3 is TGTGCCAGCAGGGGACTAGCCGCAGGCCATGAGCAGTTCTTC.

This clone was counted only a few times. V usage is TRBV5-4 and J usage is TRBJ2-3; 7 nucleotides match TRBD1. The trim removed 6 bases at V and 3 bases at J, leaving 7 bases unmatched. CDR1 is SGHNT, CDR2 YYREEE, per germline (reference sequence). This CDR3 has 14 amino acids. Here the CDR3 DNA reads TGTGCCAGCATCATGGCAGGGGGAACAGATACGCAGTATTTT. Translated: CASIMAGGTDTQYF.

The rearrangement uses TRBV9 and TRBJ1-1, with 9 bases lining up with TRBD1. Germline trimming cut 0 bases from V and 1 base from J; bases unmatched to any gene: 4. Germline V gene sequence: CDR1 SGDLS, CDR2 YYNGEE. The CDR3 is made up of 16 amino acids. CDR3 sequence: CASSVASGQGNTEAFF. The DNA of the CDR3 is TGTGCCAGCAGCGTAGCCTCGGGACAGGGGAACACTGAAGCTTTCTTT. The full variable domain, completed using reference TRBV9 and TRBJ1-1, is DSGVTQTPKHLITATGQRVTLRCSPRSGDLSVYWYQQSLDQGLQFLIQYYNGEERAKGNILERFSAQQFPDLHSELNLSSLELGDSALYFCASSVASGQGNTEAFFGQGTRLTVV.

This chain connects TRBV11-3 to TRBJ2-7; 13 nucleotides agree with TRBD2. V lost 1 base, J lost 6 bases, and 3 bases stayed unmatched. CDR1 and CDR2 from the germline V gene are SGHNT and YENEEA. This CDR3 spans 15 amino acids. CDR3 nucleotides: TGTGCCAGCAGCTTAGGACTAGCGGGGGGACCCGAGCAGTACTTC. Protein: CASSLGLAGGPEQYF.

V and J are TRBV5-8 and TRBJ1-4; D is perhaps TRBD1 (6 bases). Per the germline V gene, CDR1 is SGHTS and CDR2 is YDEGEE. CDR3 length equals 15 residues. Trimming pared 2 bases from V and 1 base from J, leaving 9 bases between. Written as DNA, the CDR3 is TGTGCCAGCAGCTTTTACAGGGTAACTAATGAAAAACTGTTTTTT. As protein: CASSFYRVTNEKLFF.

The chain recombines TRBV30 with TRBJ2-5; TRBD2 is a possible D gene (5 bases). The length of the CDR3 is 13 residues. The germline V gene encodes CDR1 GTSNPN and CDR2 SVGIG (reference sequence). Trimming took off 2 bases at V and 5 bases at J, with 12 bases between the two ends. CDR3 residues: CAWSRGFRETQYF. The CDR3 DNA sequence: TGTGCCTGGAGTCGAGGGTTCCGGGAGACCCAGTACTTC.

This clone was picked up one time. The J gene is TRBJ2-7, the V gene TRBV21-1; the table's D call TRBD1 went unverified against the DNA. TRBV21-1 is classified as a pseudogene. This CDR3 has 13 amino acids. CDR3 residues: CASSKRDTYEQYF. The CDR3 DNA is TGTGCCAGCAGCAAGAGGGACACCTACGAGCAGTACTTC.

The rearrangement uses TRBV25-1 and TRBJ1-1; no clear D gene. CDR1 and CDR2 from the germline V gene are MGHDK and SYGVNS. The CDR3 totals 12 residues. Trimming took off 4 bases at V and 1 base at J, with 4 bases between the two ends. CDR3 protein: CASSVGNTEAFF. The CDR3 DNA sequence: TGTGCCAGCAGTGTCGGGAACACTGAAGCTTTCTTT.

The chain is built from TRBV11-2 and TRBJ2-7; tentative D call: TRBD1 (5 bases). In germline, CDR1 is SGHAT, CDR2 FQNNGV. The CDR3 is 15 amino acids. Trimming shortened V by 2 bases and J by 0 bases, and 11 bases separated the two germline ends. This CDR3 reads CASSLSIQGSYEQYF. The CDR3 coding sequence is TGTGCCAGCAGCTTATCGATCCAGGGCTCCTACGAGCAGTACTTC.

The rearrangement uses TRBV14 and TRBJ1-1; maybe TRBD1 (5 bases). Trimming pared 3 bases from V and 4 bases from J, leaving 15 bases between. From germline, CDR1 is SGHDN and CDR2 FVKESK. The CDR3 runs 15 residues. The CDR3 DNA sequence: TGTGCCAGCAGCCAGGACTTAGCGGGGCCCACTGAAGCTTTCTTT. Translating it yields CASSQDLAGPTEAFF.

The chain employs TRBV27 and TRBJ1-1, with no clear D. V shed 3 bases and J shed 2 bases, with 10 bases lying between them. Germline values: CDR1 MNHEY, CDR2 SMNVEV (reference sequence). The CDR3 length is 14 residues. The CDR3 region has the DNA TGTGCCAGCAGTTTTGGAACGGGAAACACTGAAGCTTTCTTT. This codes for CASSFGTGNTEAFF.

CDR3 residues: CATSGQGSETQYF. CDR3 nucleotide sequence: TGTGCCACCAGCGGACAGGGGAGCGAGACCCAGTACTTC. This chain joins TRBV15 and TRBJ2-5, with 9 bases lining up with TRBD1. There are 13 residues in the CDR3. Trimming cost V 5 bases and J 5 bases; bases outside gene matches: 3. Germline V gene sequence: CDR1 LNHNV, CDR2 YYDKDF (reference sequence).

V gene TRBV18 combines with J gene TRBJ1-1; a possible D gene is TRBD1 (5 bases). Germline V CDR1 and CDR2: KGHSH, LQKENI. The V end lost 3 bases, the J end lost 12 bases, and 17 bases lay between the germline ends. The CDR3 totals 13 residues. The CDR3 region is CASSPPYAGRSFF. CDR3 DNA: TGTGCCAGCTCACCCCCATACGCAGGGCGATCTTTCTTT. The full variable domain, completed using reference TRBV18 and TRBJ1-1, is NAGVMQNPRHLVRRRGQEARLRCSPMKGHSHVYWYRQLPEEGLKFMVYLQKENIIDESGMPKERFSAEFPKEGPSILRIQQVVRGDSAAYFCASSPPYAGRSFFGQGTRLTVV.

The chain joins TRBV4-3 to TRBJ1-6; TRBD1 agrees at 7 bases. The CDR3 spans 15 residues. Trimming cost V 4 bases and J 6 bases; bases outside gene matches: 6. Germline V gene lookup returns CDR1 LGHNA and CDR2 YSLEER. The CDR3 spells CASSPSSGGNSPLHF. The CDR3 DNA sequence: TGCGCCAGCAGCCCGTCCTCAGGGGGTAATTCACCCCTCCACTTT.

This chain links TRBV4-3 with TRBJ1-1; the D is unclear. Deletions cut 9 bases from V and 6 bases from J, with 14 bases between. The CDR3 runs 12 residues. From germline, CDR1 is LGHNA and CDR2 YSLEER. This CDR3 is CARGRAGSEAFF. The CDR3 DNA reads TGCGCCAGAGGGAGGGCGGGATCTGAAGCTTTCTTT.

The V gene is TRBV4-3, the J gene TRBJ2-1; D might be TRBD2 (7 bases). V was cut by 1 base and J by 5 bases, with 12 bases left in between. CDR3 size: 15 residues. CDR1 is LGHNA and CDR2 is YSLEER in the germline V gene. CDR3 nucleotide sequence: TGCGCCAGCAGCCAAGGAGAGGGGGGGCACAATGAGCAGTTCTTC. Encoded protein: CASSQGEGGHNEQFF.

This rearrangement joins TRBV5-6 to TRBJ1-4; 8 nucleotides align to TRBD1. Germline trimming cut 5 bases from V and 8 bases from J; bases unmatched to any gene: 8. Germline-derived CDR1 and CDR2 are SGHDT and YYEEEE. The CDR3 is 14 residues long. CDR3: CASSRTGGGEKLFF. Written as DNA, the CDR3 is TGTGCCAGCAGTCGAACAGGGGGTGGGGAAAAACTGTTTTTT. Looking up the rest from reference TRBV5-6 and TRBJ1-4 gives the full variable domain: DAGVTQSPTHLIKTRGQQVTLRCSPKSGHDTVSWYQQALGQGPQFIFQYYEEEERQRGNFPDRFSGHQFPNYSSELNVNALLLGDSALYLCASSRTGGGEKLFFGSGTQLSVL.

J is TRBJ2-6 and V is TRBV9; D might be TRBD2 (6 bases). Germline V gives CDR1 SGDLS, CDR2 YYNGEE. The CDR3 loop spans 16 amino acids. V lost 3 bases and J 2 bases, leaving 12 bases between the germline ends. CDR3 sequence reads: CASSATTGAGANVLTF. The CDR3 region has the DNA TGTGCCAGCAGCGCCACTACGGGGGCTGGGGCCAACGTCCTGACTTTC.

Here the CDR3 DNA reads TGTGCCAGCAGCTATCAAGCGGGGGGGGAGACCCAGTACTTC. It encodes CASSYQAGGETQYF. The gene calls are TRBV7-2 and TRBJ2-5; 10 bases are shared with TRBD2. The CDR3 is 14 amino acids. The germline V gene encodes CDR1 SGHTA and CDR2 FQGNSA. Germline trimming cut 4 bases from V and 5 bases from J; bases unmatched to any gene: 4.